This TCR beta chain was sequenced for a study of regulatory T cells in long-lasting Graves disease. About the study: Antithyroid drugs had been given to newly diagnosed Graves' patients for under 3 months.

Time point of the sample: newly diagnosed GD, antithyroid drugs for less than 3 months. Isolated PBMC RNA provided the starting material for the TCR library. This CDR3 has 14 amino acids. The germline gives CDR1 SGHDT, CDR2 YYEEEE. Trimming cost V 0 bases and J 3 bases; bases outside gene matches: 2. TCR beta libraries were built with iRepertoire HTBI primers and Arm-PCR of CDR3 regions. TCRdb analysed the multiplex PCR reads with MiXCR anew, one entry per CDR3 protein. The sample consists of a few hundred thousand distinct CDR3 sequences, about 11% of them appearing once. This clonotype was counted ten times or more. The sample was also linked to a second study, of T cells in Graves' hyperthyroidism and ophthalmopathy. That work contributes: Most clonotypes that expanded in the thyroid above 0.001 also showed up in blood.

This sequence joins TRBV5-6 and TRBJ1-1; TRBD1 agrees at 7 bases. The clonotype comes from a woman in her late teens or twenties with Graves disease. Material: peripheral blood mononuclear cells (PBMCs), obtained at new diagnosis, from a patient treated with antithyroid drugs. CDR3 protein: CASSLDRGDTEAFF. The CDR3 DNA is TGTGCCAGCAGCTTGGACAGGGGAGACACTGAAGCTTTCTTT.